The 25 T cell receptor beta chains listed next were all sequenced from one sample in a study of read filtering for tumor transcriptome and immune sequencing. This library used roughly 400 ng RNA and molecular barcoded adaptors spanning alpha/delta and beta/gamma chains. TCRdb re-derived calls from the reads in MiXCR, one entry per CDR3 protein. The data show roughly 46,000 distinct CDR3 sequences, approximately 12% seen once. The material sequenced was a population of CD138-negative cells sorted from bone marrow. Receptors were obtained from a donor aged 40 or over with multiple myeloma.

This clonotype was found many times. The V and J genes are TRBV29-1 and TRBJ2-7; perhaps TRBD1 as D (6 bases). This CDR3 contains 12 residues. The germline V gene encodes CDR1 SQVTM and CDR2 ANQGSEA. With 5 bases removed from V and 7 bases from J, the gap between germline ends came to 15 bases. As DNA, the CDR3 is TGCAGCGTTCCTACAGGGCCGGGGGAGCAGTACTTC. This gives the protein CSVPTGPGEQYF.

This clonotype was counted ten times or more. In DNA form, the CDR3 reads TGCGCCAGCAGCCACGAGACAGGTTATAGCAATCAGCCCCAGCATTTT. Its protein is CASSHETGYSNQPQHF. The chain couples TRBV4-1 to TRBJ1-5, with D possibly TRBD1 on 6 matching bases. The CDR3 runs 16 residues. Trimming took off 3 bases at V and 0 bases at J, with 12 bases between the two ends. Germline assignment: CDR1 MGHRA and CDR2 YSYEKL.

Many counts were recorded for this clonotype. The V call is TRBV5-1, the J call TRBJ2-1, with a possible D match to TRBD1 (5 bases). This CDR3 comprises 15 residues. The V gene lost 4 bases and the J gene lost 5 bases, with 16 bases spanning the gap. CDR1 is SGHRS, CDR2 YFSETQ, per germline. CDR3 residues: CASSLLAGSHNEQFF. CDR3 nucleotide sequence: TGCGCCAGCAGCCTCCTGGCAGGGTCCCACAATGAGCAGTTCTTC. Full variable domain (remainder filled in from reference TRBV5-1 and TRBJ2-1): KAGVTQTPRYLIKTRGQQVTLSCSPISGHRSVSWYQQTPGQGLQFLFEYFSETQRNKGNFPGRFSGRQFSNSRSEMNVSTLELGDSALYLCASSLLAGSHNEQFFGPGTRLTVL.

This clonotype was seen a few times. A read error may explain this, as a much larger clone is one base away. V and J are TRBV6-5 and TRBJ2-1; perhaps TRBD2 as D (5 bases). CDR1 and CDR2 (germline): MNHEY, SVGAGI. Trimming took 8 bases from V and 8 from J, leaving 16 bases between them. This CDR3 is 13 amino acids long. The chain's CDR3 is CASGPNPEDEQFF. The CDR3 region has the DNA TGTGCCAGCGGCCCTAATCCGGAGGATGAGCAGTTCTTC.

In the case of this clonotype: This could be a read error, since a much larger clone is one nucleotide away. The chain links TRBV29-1 to TRBJ2-1; D is unresolved. The CDR3 is 13 amino acids. V lost 7 bases, J lost 2 bases, and 12 bases lay in between. Germline CDR1 and CDR2: SQVTM and ANQGSEA. In DNA form, the CDR3 reads TGCAGCGCAGCCGTTGGCACCTACAATGAGCAGTTCTTC. Its translation: CSAAVGTYNEQFF.

Comment on this clonotype: A single base separates this from a much larger clone, so it may be a read error. V gene TRBV6-6 combines with J gene TRBJ1-1; possibly TRBD1 for D (6 bases). CDR1 and CDR2 (germline): MNHNY, SVGAGI (reference sequence). The germline V and J ends were trimmed by 7 bases and 4 bases, with 16 bases remaining between them. The CDR3 has 14 amino acids. The CDR3 reads CASISGTRSTEAFF. The CDR3 DNA follows: TGTGCCAGCATCTCCGGGACACGGAGCACTGAAGCTTTCTTT.

This clonotype was observed many times. V is TRBV20-1 and J is TRBJ1-5; 7 bases are a match to TRBD1. J gave up 3 bases and V 1 base, and 9 bases lay outside the gene matches. Looked up from germline, CDR1 is DFQATT and CDR2 is SNEGSKA (reference sequence). CDR3 length: 16 residues. For the CDR3, the DNA is TGCAGTGCTAGAGCAAGGGGGCGGATGGTCAATCAGCCCCAGCATTTT. Its translation is CSARARGRMVNQPQHF.

The chain employs TRBV10-3 and TRBJ1-1; TRBD1 agrees at 7 bases. The CDR3 loop spans 14 amino acids. Germline-derived CDR1 and CDR2 are ENHRY and SYGVKD. Trimming took 6 bases from V and 1 from J; bases not matched to a gene: 5. The CDR3 is CAIRDWDRNTEAFF. The CDR3 DNA reads TGTGCCATCAGAGACTGGGACAGGAACACTGAAGCTTTCTTT.

This clonotype occurred many times. This chain links TRBV20-1 with TRBJ2-2; D is perhaps TRBD1 (7 bases). The germline V gene has CDR1 DFQATT and CDR2 SNEGSKA (reference sequence). CDR3 length equals 17 residues. V dropped 0 bases and J dropped 3 bases, with 17 bases sitting between them. DNA of the CDR3: TGCAGTGCTAGAGATACCCCAGGGGGGTTGGACACCGGGGAGCTGTTTTTT. This translates into CSARDTPGGLDTGELFF.

This clonotype was seen many times. This chain links TRBV20-1 with TRBJ2-1; 7 bases align to TRBD2. This CDR3 is 23 amino acids long. V lost 2 bases to trimming and J lost 3 bases; unmatched junction nucleotides: 31. CDR1 and CDR2 from the germline V gene are DFQATT and SNEGSKA (reference sequence). CDR3 in DNA: TGCAGTGCTAGACCTACCTTTATTAGGCCGGGACCGGCTAGCGGTAGTGGCTACAATGAGCAGTTCTTC. Its translation is CSARPTFIRPGPASGSGYNEQFF.

As to this clonotype: A read error may be the cause here, since a much bigger clone is one base away. CDR3 residues: CASSGGLAKNIQYF. CDR3 in DNA: TGTGCCAGCAGTGGGGGACTAGCCAAAAACATTCAGTACTTC. The J gene is TRBJ2-4, the V gene TRBV2; D perhaps matches TRBD2 (6 bases). V lost 4 bases, J lost 0 bases, and 7 bases lay in between. Germline assignment: CDR1 SNHLY and CDR2 FYNNEI. The CDR3 length is 14 residues.

This clonotype was counted at least ten times. V and J are TRBV29-1 and TRBJ2-3; 11 positions match TRBD2. Trimming cost V 4 bases and J 2 bases; bases outside gene matches: 8. CDR1 is SQVTM and CDR2 is ANQGSEA in the germline V gene. The CDR3 spans 16 residues. CDR3 in amino acids: CSVGTSGYGNTDTQYF. The CDR3 DNA reads TGCAGCGTTGGGACTAGCGGGTATGGGAACACAGATACGCAGTATTTT.

This clonotype was found many times. It may be a read error: a sequence one base away is much more abundant. This rearrangement joins TRBV24-1 to TRBJ2-1; 7 nucleotides agree with TRBD2. The CDR3 has 16 residues. Germline V gene sequence: CDR1 KGHDR, CDR2 SFDVKD. Here the CDR3 DNA reads TGTGCCACCAGTGATCCCAGCGGGATTACCTACAATGGGCAGTTCTTC. Translating gives CATSDPSGITYNGQFF.

This clonotype has at least ten counts. The chain carries TRBV3-1 and TRBJ2-7; D not resolved. Germline-derived CDR1 and CDR2 are LGHDT and YNNKEL (reference sequence). The V and J ends lost 4 bases and 7 bases respectively, with 17 bases between them. The CDR3 totals 14 residues. CDR3 coding DNA: TGTGCCAGCAGCCTCCGCCTTGGCATTGGGGAGCAGTACTTC. Translation: CASSLRLGIGEQYF.

As to this clonotype: This likely reflects a read error, since a far larger clone is one base away. No conserved phenylalanine or tryptophan ends this CDR3, so it is likely a read error. V gene TRBV12-3 or TRBV12-4 combines with J gene TRBJ1-1; 7 nucleotides line up with TRBD1. This CDR3 contains 13 residues. Trimming cost V 2 bases and J 3 bases; bases outside gene matches: 0. The CDR3 spells CASSLQGDTEAFL. Written as DNA, the CDR3 is TGTGCCAGCAGTTTACAGGGGGACACTGAAGCTTTCTTA.

This clonotype was seen at least ten times. The CDR3 bases are TGTGCCAGCAGTCCTCCCTCAGAAGGGTCGAACGAGCAGTACTTC. Translating gives CASSPPSEGSNEQYF. The chain couples TRBV28 to TRBJ2-7; D is unresolved. V lost 5 bases, J lost 5 bases, and 19 bases lay in between. In germline, CDR1 is MDHEN, CDR2 SYDVKM. The CDR3 runs 15 residues.

This clonotype was seen many times. The rearrangement links TRBV7-2 to TRBJ1-5; TRBD1 aligns across 7 bases. Germline-derived CDR1 and CDR2 are SGHTA and FQGNSA. There are 15 residues in the CDR3. V trimming: 0 bases; J trimming: 3 bases; junction bases outside the gene matches: 2. The CDR3 here is CASSLAGQNNQPQHF. The CDR3 coding sequence is TGTGCCAGCAGCTTAGCGGGACAGAACAATCAGCCCCAGCATTTT.

Many counts were recorded for this clonotype. The genes are TRBV10-3 and TRBJ2-1, with D possibly TRBD1 on 6 matching bases. Germline values: CDR1 ENHRY, CDR2 SYGVKD. The CDR3 spans 14 residues. V lost 2 bases, J lost 8 bases, and 13 bases lay in between. The CDR3 region is CAISEQAGDYEQFF. The DNA of the CDR3 is TGTGCCATCAGTGAGCAGGCAGGGGATTATGAGCAGTTCTTC.

This clonotype was counted ten times or more. V is TRBV7-9 and J is TRBJ1-6, with 10 nucleotides matching TRBD1. The CDR3 consists of 14 residues. The trim removed 6 bases at V and 10 bases at J, leaving 6 bases unmatched. Looked up from germline, CDR1 is SEHNR and CDR2 is FQNEAQ (reference sequence). CDR3 amino acids: CASRATGGDSPLHF. The CDR3 DNA reads TGTGCCAGCAGAGCGACAGGGGGCGACTCACCCCTCCACTTT. Variable domain in full (rest from reference TRBV7-9 and TRBJ1-6): DTGVSQNPRHKITKRGQNVTFRCDPISEHNRLYWYRQTLGQGPEFLTYFQNEAQLEKSRLLSDRFSAERPKGSFSTLEIQRTEQGDSAMYLCASRATGGDSPLHFGNGTRLTVT.

This clonotype came up many times. V is TRBV7-2 and J is TRBJ2-1; TRBD2 agrees at 10 bases. There are 15 residues in the CDR3. CDR1 is SGHTA and CDR2 is FQGNSA in the germline V gene. The J segment lost 6 bases and the V segment lost 5 bases, leaving 7 bases of the junction unmatched. CDR3 sequence (DNA): TGTGCCAGCAGCCGGACCAGCGGGGGGGGCAATGAGCAGTTCTTC. It yields the protein CASSRTSGGGNEQFF.

In its sample, this clonotype was seen many times. In nucleotides, the CDR3 is TGCGCCAGCAGCCAAGAGGGCCAAGCTACTGGCTACACCTTC. Its translation is CASSQEGQATGYTF. The chain links TRBV4-1 to TRBJ1-2; D gene uncertain. Trimming stripped 0 bases from V and 7 bases from J, with 12 bases between. Germline V gene sequence: CDR1 MGHRA, CDR2 YSYEKL. The CDR3 totals 14 residues.

Many counts were recorded for this clonotype. As DNA, the CDR3 is TGTGCCAGCAGCTTCCCCGACAGGGGGCGAGGCACTGAAGCTTTCTTT. It specifies CASSFPDRGRGTEAFF. The gene calls are TRBV7-9 and TRBJ1-1; 10 positions match TRBD1. V lost 3 bases to trimming and J lost 4 bases; unmatched junction nucleotides: 8. Germline-derived CDR1 and CDR2 are SEHNR and FQNEAQ (reference sequence). This CDR3 region has 16 residues.

This clonotype has ten or more counts. The rearrangement joins TRBV2 to TRBJ2-1, with TRBD2 identical over 8 bases. The junction had 10 bases not matched to a gene; V was cut back by 6 bases and J by 6 bases. Germline CDR1 and CDR2: SNHLY and FYNNEI. This CDR3 region has 15 residues. The CDR3 sequence is CASSPESGSFNEQFF. CDR3 sequence (DNA): TGTGCCAGCAGCCCAGAGAGCGGGAGCTTCAATGAGCAGTTCTTC.

With respect to this clonotype: It may be a read error: a sequence one base away is much more abundant. The rearrangement uses TRBV28 and TRBJ2-5; the D gene is possibly TRBD1 (6 bases). The germline V gene has CDR1 MDHEN and CDR2 SYDVKM. The CDR3 covers 12 residues. V was cut by 6 bases and J by 4 bases, with 9 bases left in between. The CDR3 protein is CASRRTAETQYF. DNA of the CDR3: TGTGCCAGCAGGAGGACAGCAGAGACCCAGTACTTC.

Many counts were recorded for this clonotype. A much larger clonotype is one base distant, so this may be a read error. This chain uses TRBV29-1 with TRBJ2-1, with 7 bases lining up with TRBD1. CDR1 and CDR2 from the germline V gene are SQVTM and ANQGSEA. V shed 6 bases and J 6 bases; nucleotides not matched to a gene: 5. There are 12 residues in the CDR3. The CDR3 loop reads CSVAQGSNEQFF. In nucleotides, the CDR3 is TGCAGCGTCGCACAGGGGTCCAATGAGCAGTTCTTC.